Reported below is one TCR beta chain. Its antigen remains unknown. The source of the sample is a study of CD4+ T cells in melanoma. General observations from the study: A reported correlation linked neoantigen-specific CD4+ T cells to CD8+, macrophage and B cell function. Reportedly, melanoma neoantigen-specific CD4+ T cells showed varied differentiation states.

Assay used: immunoSEQ multiplex PCR; TCRdb lists only in-frame clones, some missing. Seen here are 15,000 or so clones, around four fifths observed once, and the top ten hold about 6.4%. The CDR3 consists of 15 residues. V shed 1 base and J shed 1 base, with 9 bases lying between them. The germline V gene has CDR1 LGHNT and CDR2 FRNRAP. This chain connects TRBV12-5 to TRBJ2-3; D remains unclear. This TCR was sampled from a human donor with melanoma. The specimen was cells from a culture (not recorded whether cultured in vitro). This CDR3 reads CASGLGGSGTDTQYF. DNA of the CDR3: TGTGCTAGTGGTTTGGGGGGATCCGGCACAGATACGCAGTATTTT.